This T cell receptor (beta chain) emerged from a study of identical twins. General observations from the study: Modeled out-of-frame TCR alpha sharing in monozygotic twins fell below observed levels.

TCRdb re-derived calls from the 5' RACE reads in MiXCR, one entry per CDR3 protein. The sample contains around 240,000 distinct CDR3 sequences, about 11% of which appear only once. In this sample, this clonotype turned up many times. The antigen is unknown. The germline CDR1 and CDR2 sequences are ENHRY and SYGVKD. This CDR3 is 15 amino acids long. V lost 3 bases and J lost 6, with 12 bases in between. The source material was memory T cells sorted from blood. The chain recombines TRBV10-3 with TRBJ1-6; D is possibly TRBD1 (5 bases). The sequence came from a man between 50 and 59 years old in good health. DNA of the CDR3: TGTGCCATCAGTGAACTCGGGACGGCTAATTCACCCCTCCACTTT. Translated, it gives CAISELGTANSPLHF.